This TCR beta chain stems from a study of beta chain features in type 1 diabetes. Study-level background: Healthy donors and patients showed comparable age, gender and cell yields. Cells sorted and examined across all samples totaled around 110,000,000.

General observations from the study: Any HLA-type effect on TCRB rearrangement remained unresolved here. Shorter TCRB CDR3s, moderately but significantly so, marked every one of the four CD4+ subsets in Type 1 diabetes patients. Sequencing from cDNA could over-represent high-TCR-expressing cells.

The table lists this clone with a few counts. What it binds is not known. Within the sample, other DNA sequences also encode this same CDR3. Reverse transcribing all isolated RNA meant expressed TCRB transcripts were sequenced. Libraries were prepared by immunoSEQ multiplex PCR; TCRdb keeps only in-frame clonotypes and omits some of them. The sample holds a few hundred thousand clones, roughly a tenth seen once. This TCR was sampled from a man aged 25-45 years with type 1 diabetes. The sequenced material came from central memory CD4+ T cells from blood.

The CDR3 region has the DNA TGTGCCAGCTCTTCAAGCACAGATACGCAGTATTTT. It encodes CASSSSTDTQYF. V gene TRBV18 combines with J gene TRBJ2-3, with D unclear. The CDR3 extends over 12 amino acids. Trimming removed 6 bases at V and 0 bases at J, with 4 bases between. The germline gives CDR1 KGHSH, CDR2 LQKENI.